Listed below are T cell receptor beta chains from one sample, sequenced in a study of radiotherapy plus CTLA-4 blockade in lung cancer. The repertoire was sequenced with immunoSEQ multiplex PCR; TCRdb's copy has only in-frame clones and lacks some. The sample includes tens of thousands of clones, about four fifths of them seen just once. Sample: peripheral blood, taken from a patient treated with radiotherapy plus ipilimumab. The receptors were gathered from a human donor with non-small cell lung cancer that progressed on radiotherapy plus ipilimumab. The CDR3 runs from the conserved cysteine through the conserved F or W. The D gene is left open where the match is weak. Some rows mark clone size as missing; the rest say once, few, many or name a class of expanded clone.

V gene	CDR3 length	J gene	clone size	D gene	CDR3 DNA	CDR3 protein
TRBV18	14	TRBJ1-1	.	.	TGTGCCAGCTCACAACGAGGGATGAACACTGAAGCTTTCTTT	CASSQRGMNTEAFF
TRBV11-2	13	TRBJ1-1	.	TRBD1	TGTGCCAGCGCCGGACAGGGGAACACTGAAGCTTTCTTT	CASAGQGNTEAFF
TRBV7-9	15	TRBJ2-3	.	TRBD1	TGTGCCAGCAGCCTCCGGGACAGGGAGGCAGATACGCAGTATTTT	CASSLRDREADTQYF
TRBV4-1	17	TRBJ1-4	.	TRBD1	TGCGCCAGCAGCCCCGGGACAGGGCACTCACGTAATGAAAAACTGTTTTTT	CASSPGTGHSRNEKLFF
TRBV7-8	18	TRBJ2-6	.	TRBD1	TGTGCCAGCAGCTTAGATAGCAGGGGGAGCTCTGGGGCCAACGTCCTGACTTTC	CASSLDSRGSSGANVLTF
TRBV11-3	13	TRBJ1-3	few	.	TGTGCCAGCAGCCATACATTCGGAAACACCATATATTTT	CASSHTFGNTIYF
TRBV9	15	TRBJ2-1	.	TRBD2	TGTGCCAGCAGCGTAGGGCGGGAGGGCCTGGGTGAGCAGTTCTTC	CASSVGREGLGEQFF
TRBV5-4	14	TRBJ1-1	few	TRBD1	TGTGCCAGCAGCGGGACAGCTAAGAACACTGAAGCTTTCTTT	CASSGTAKNTEAFF
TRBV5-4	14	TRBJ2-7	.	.	TGTGCCAGCAGCTTGGGACAAGGCATGGGGGAGCAGTACTTC	CASSLGQGMGEQYF
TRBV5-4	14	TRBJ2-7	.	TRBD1	TGTGCCAGCAGCCGACAGGGCCCCGGGTACGAGCAGTACTTC	CASSRQGPGYEQYF
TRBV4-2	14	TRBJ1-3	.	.	TGTGCCAGCAGCCAAGGACACTCTGGAAACACCATATATTTT	CASSQGHSGNTIYF
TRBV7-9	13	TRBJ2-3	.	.	TGTGCCAGCAGTCCGCAGGGGACAGATACGCAGTATTTT	CASSPQGTDTQYF
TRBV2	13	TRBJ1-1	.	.	TGTGCCAGCGGGAAGGACAGGAACACTGAAGCTTTCTTT	CASGKDRNTEAFF
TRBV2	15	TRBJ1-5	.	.	TGTGCCAGCAGTGAGGCACAGCCCGGCAATCAGCCCCAGCATTTT	CASSEAQPGNQPQHF
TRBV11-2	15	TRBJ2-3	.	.	TGTGCCAGCGACCCTGGAGGCCTCAACACAGATACGCGGTATTTT	CASDPGGLNTDTRYF
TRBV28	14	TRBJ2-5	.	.	TGTGCCAGCAGCTGGGGAAGGGGTAAAGAGACCCAGTACTTC	CASSWGRGKETQYF
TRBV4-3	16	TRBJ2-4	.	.	TGCGCCAGCAGCCAAGAGTTGGGGCAGGGACGGAACATTCAGTACTTC	CASSQELGQGRNIQYF
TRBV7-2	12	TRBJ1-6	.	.	TGTGCCAGCGCCTGGTGGGATTCACCCCTCCACTTT	CASAWWDSPLHF
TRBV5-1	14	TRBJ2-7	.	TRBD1	TGCGCCAGCAACCAGGACAGGAGCTCCTACGAGCAGTACTTC	CASNQDRSSYEQYF
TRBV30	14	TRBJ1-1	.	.	TGTGCCTGGAGTGTACGGGGACCGACAAGCCAAGCTTTCTTT	CAWSVRGPTSQAFF
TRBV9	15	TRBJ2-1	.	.	TGTGCCAGCAGCGTAGCGGCTAGCGTTGGGAATGAGCAGTTCTTC	CASSVAASVGNEQFF
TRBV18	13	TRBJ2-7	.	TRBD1	TGTGCCAGCTCACGGACAGGGGGATTTGAGCAGTACTTC	CASSRTGGFEQYF
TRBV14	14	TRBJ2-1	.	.	TGTGCCAGCAGCTTAATAGGGACTTTCAATGAGCAGTTCTTC	CASSLIGTFNEQFF